This T cell receptor (beta chain) is drawn from a study of glioma-infiltrating T cells. Points from the study as a whole: Tissue-blood divergence was below expectation in non-neoplastic patients, above in gliomas. Tissue and blood shared very few CDR3 sequences.

In regard to this clonotype: Its antigen is unidentified. The germline gene is not matched at one end of the junction; a read error may be the cause.

Amplification of TCR alpha and beta CDR3 regions from RNA used iRepertoire nested multiplex PCR. One entry per CDR3 protein, called by TCRdb with MiXCR from the multiplex PCR reads. The sample records fewer than 11,000 distinct CDR3 sequences, roughly 53% being singletons. The germline V gene has CDR1 DFQATT and CDR2 SNEGSKA (reference sequence). The CDR3 contains 16 residues. The V gene is TRBV20-1, the J gene TRBJ1-5; TRBD1 agrees at 7 bases. The source of this sequence is a human donor with low-grade glioma or glioblastoma, undergoing nonglioma brain surgery, or in good health (not recorded which). Source material: glioma tissue, nonneoplastic brain tissue, or PBMCs (not recorded which). The CDR3 nucleotides read TGCGGTGCTTCTAAAGGGGGCTATTTGGGGAATCAGCCCCGGCATTTT. Translation: CGASKGGYLGNQPRHF.